This passage covers 28 T cell receptor beta chains from one sample sequenced in a study of tumor-infiltrating lymphocytes in primary liver carcinoma. The study extracted blood RNA from unsorted whole blood and also extracted germline DNA. Starting from 500 ng of total RNA, TCR beta cDNA was produced with a primer in the constant region. Employing slightly modified ARM-PCR, three nested multiplex PCR rounds were run, and these gave rise to the TCR beta libraries. In the first two PCR rounds, TRBV1-TRBV30 forward primers were paired with a C-beta reverse primer, and each round lasted nine to ten cycles. TCRdb itself ran the multiplex PCR reads through MiXCR, one entry per CDR3 protein. The sample shows approximately 330,000 distinct CDR3 sequences, around 60% of them seen only once. What was sequenced was peripheral blood. The source is a man in his forties with primary liver carcinoma and hepatitis B virus infection.

This clonotype came up once. The conserved closing phenylalanine or tryptophan is absent in this CDR3, likely reflecting a read error. The V and J genes are TRBV11-2 and TRBJ2-3; 10 nucleotides agree with TRBD1. Losses at the gene ends were 0 bases for V and 8 bases for J; bases not matched to a gene: 8. This CDR3 is 16 amino acids long. Germline assignment: CDR1 SGHAT and CDR2 FQNNGV. This CDR3 reads CASSLDGQGGRFTQYL. The DNA of the CDR3 is TGTGCCAGCAGCTTAGATGGACAGGGGGGCAGATTTACGCAGTATCTT.

For this clonotype: This sequence may be a read error, since a much larger clone differs from it by one base. The CDR3 does not end in the conserved phenylalanine or tryptophan, so this is likely a read error. V and J are TRBV6-5 and TRBJ2-1; TRBD2 agrees at 7 bases. V shed 8 bases, J shed 6 bases, and the junction held 7 bases outside the gene matches. The V gene's germline CDR1 is MNHEY and CDR2 SVGAGI. This CDR3 comprises 13 residues. CDR3 protein: CASGRLAPNEQFL. The CDR3 region has the DNA TGTGCCAGCGGGAGACTAGCACCCAATGAGCAGTTCCTC.

Notes on this clonotype: A much larger clonotype is one base distant, so this may be a read error. The chain links TRBV5-5 to TRBJ2-2, with 7 nucleotides matching TRBD2. The CDR3 has 15 amino acids. CDR1 is SGHKS and CDR2 is YYEKEE in the germline V gene (reference sequence). The CDR3 sequence: CDSSLTSEYTGELFF. In DNA, the CDR3 is TGTGACAGCAGCTTAACTAGCGAGTACACCGGGGAGCTGTTTTTT.

In the case of this clonotype: This could be a read error, since a much larger clone is one nucleotide away. This chain connects TRBV6-5 to TRBJ1-4; the match to TRBD1 covers 9 bases. Germline V gives CDR1 MNHEY, CDR2 SVGAGI. This CDR3 comprises 14 residues. The CDR3 coding sequence is TGTACCAGCACAAAGGGACAGGGTATTGAAAAACTGTTTTTT. It yields the protein CTSTKGQGIEKLFF.

A note on this clonotype: With a much larger clone just one base away, this may be a read error. V and J are TRBV6-5 and TRBJ2-3, with 11 bases aligning to TRBD2. Germline CDR1 is MNHEY and CDR2 is SVGAGI. CDR3 size: 16 residues. The CDR3 nucleotides are TGTGCCAGCAGTTACCCCGGGACTAGCGGCACAGGTACGCAGTATTTT. Protein: CASSYPGTSGTGTQYF.

About this clonotype: A single base separates this from a much larger clone, so it may be a read error. The rearrangement links TRBV10-3 to TRBJ2-7, with TRBD2 identical over 8 bases. CDR3 length: 16 residues. Germline assignment: CDR1 ENHRY and CDR2 SYGVKD. The CDR3 coding sequence is TGTGCCATCAGTGGTGATAGCGGGATCGGGCTTGGCGAGAAGTACTTC. The encoded protein is CAISGDSGIGLGEKYF.

Turning to this clonotype: In this CDR3 the conserved last residue, phenylalanine or tryptophan, is missing, so a read error is likely. The chain is built from TRBV10-2 and TRBJ1-6; TRBD1 aligns across 7 bases. Germline V gene lookup returns CDR1 WSHSY and CDR2 SAAADI. V shed 6 bases and J 7 bases; nucleotides not matched to a gene: 9. The CDR3 covers 15 residues. Here the CDR3 DNA reads TGCGCCAGCAGCCAAGGGGGACAGACCAATTCACCCCTCCACTCT. Its translation is CASSQGGQTNSPLHS.

The V and J genes are TRBV11-2 and TRBJ2-7, with TRBD2 as a possible D gene (6 bases). The CDR3 consists of 14 residues. Germline CDR1 is SGHAT and CDR2 is FQNNGV. V lost 9 bases to trimming and J lost 6 bases, with 21 bases between them. The CDR3 DNA sequence: TGTGCCAGTATCCTCAGGACGGAGGGTGGCGAGCAGTACTTC. It specifies CASILRTEGGEQYF.

In its sample, this clonotype was seen many times. The rearrangement uses TRBV12-3 or TRBV12-4 and TRBJ2-1; 7 bases match TRBD1. CDR3 size: 14 residues. The junction had 0 bases not matched to a gene; V was cut back by 3 bases and J by 1 base. The CDR3 DNA is TGTGCCAGCAGTTTCAGGGGGTCCTACAATGAGCAGTTCTTC. Translating gives CASSFRGSYNEQFF.

In this sample, this clonotype turned up many times. V is TRBV10-1 and J is TRBJ2-1; 7 bases are a match to TRBD2. V dropped 4 bases and J dropped 9; count of bases not matched to a gene: 9. The V gene's germline CDR1 is WNHNN and CDR2 SYGVQD (reference sequence). CDR3 length equals 14 residues. The DNA of the CDR3 is TGCGCCAGCAGTGGCGGCGGGAGTTTAGGTGAGCAGTTCTTC. It translates to CASSGGGSLGEQFF.

The rearrangement joins TRBV11-2 to TRBJ2-5; no clear D gene. CDR1 is SGHAT and CDR2 is FQNNGV in the germline V gene. The ends were cut back, 5 bases at V and 4 bases at J, with 14 bases in the middle. The CDR3 has 14 residues. The DNA for the CDR3 is TGTGCCAGCAGCCAGACCGGTGGCCTAGAGACCCAGTACTTC. Translating it yields CASSQTGGLETQYF.

About this clonotype: One end of the junction fails to match germline, which may point to a read error. The chain has TRBV11-1 and TRBJ2-7, with TRBD1 identical over 9 bases. The CDR3 runs to 15 residues. Germline V gene lookup returns CDR1 SGHAT and CDR2 FQDESV (reference sequence). The CDR3 bases are TGTGGCAGCAGCCGAGGGCGGGACAGGGTCTACGAACAGTATTTC. Protein: CGSSRGRDRVYEQYF.

Points on this clonotype: A junction end diverges from the germline sequence, so it may reflect a read error. The chain combines TRBV11-1 with TRBJ2-1; TRBD2 agrees at 13 bases. The CDR3 extends over 18 amino acids. From germline, CDR1 is SGHAT and CDR2 FQDESV (reference sequence). DNA of the CDR3: TGTGTCAGCAGCTTAAACCTTATCAGACTAGCGGGAGGCAATGAGCAGTTCTTC. Amino acids: CVSSLNLIRLAGGNEQFF.

As concerns this clonotype: This may be a read error: a much more frequent sequence differs by one nucleotide. The rearrangement links TRBV6-6 to TRBJ1-1; D is perhaps TRBD1 (5 bases). Trimming left V 10 bases short and J 5 bases short, with 17 bases between. The CDR3 is 13 residues long. The germline V gene has CDR1 MNHNY and CDR2 SVGAGI (reference sequence). In DNA, the CDR3 is TGTGCCAACAGCGAGGCGGGGGTAACTGAAGCTTTCTTT. Protein: CANSEAGVTEAFF.

As concerns this clonotype: The conserved phenylalanine or tryptophan is not found at the CDR3 terminus, so this likely reflects a read error. The rearrangement uses TRBV12-3 or TRBV12-4 and TRBJ1-5; a possible D gene is TRBD1 (6 bases). The CDR3 covers 15 residues. The CDR3 sequence is CASSLGGAWNQPQHL. CDR3 sequence (DNA): TGTGCCAGCAGCTTAGGGGGGGCTTGGAATCAGCCCCAGCATTTG.

This clonotype was detected a few times. This chain links TRBV5-1 with TRBJ2-5, with 8 positions matching TRBD2. Unmatched junction bases numbered 9, after V lost 4 bases and J lost 1 base. Germline V gene data show CDR1 as SGHRS and CDR2 as YFSETQ. This CDR3 has 16 amino acids. The chain's CDR3 is CASSAGGGPSQETQYF. The CDR3 coding sequence is TGCGCCAGCAGCGCCGGCGGGGGGCCAAGCCAAGAGACCCAGTACTTC.

This sequence joins TRBV6-1 and TRBJ1-1; no reliable D call. V dropped 10 bases and J dropped 2 bases, with 11 bases sitting between them. The CDR3 covers 12 residues. Germline V gives CDR1 MNHNS, CDR2 SASEGT. The CDR3 here is CAIPVPNTEAFF. CDR3 nucleotide sequence: TGTGCCATCCCAGTTCCCAACACTGAAGCTTTCTTT.

The chain couples TRBV11-2 to TRBJ2-7; TRBD2 matches 9 bases. Germline CDR1 SGHAT, CDR2 FQNNGV. The J segment lost 6 bases and the V segment lost 5 bases, leaving 14 bases of the junction unmatched. This CDR3 spans 16 amino acids. The CDR3 protein is CASSLLRGRARCEQYF. CDR3 sequence (DNA): TGTGCCAGCAGCCTCCTTCGCGGGAGGGCCCGGTGCGAGCAGTACTTC.

J is TRBJ2-7 and V is TRBV5-1; 7 bases align to TRBD2. V lost 3 bases and J lost 3; bases outside the gene matches: 9. The germline V gene has CDR1 SGHRS and CDR2 YFSETQ. CDR3 length: 15 amino acids. CDR3 amino acids: CASSWGGGRGYEQYF. CDR3 sequence (DNA): TGCGCCAGCAGCTGGGGCGGGGGAAGGGGCTACGAGCAGTACTTC. The full variable domain, its missing parts supplied by reference TRBV5-1 and TRBJ2-7, is KAGVTQTPRYLIKTRGQQVTLSCSPISGHRSVSWYQQTPGQGLQFLFEYFSETQRNKGNFPGRFSGRQFSNSRSEMNVSTLELGDSALYLCASSWGGGRGYEQYFGPGTRLTVT.

The genes are TRBV6-6 and TRBJ2-4; a possible D gene is TRBD1 (6 bases). The germline V and J ends were trimmed by 9 bases and 13 bases, with 13 bases remaining between them. The V gene's germline CDR1 is MNHNY and CDR2 SVGAGI (reference sequence). The CDR3 runs 10 residues. This CDR3 is CARGRGAQYF. CDR3 coding DNA: TGTGCCAGGGGCAGGGGCGCCCAGTACTTC.

As to this clonotype: Being one base from a much bigger clone, this may be a read error. This chain uses TRBV6-2 or TRBV6-3 with TRBJ2-1, with D unresolved. V lost 4 bases and J 8 bases, leaving 6 bases between the germline ends. This CDR3 has 11 amino acids. The germline V gene encodes CDR1 MNHEY and CDR2 SVGEGT. The DNA for the CDR3 is TGTGCCAGCAGTTTTAGCCATGAGCAGTTCTTC. Residues: CASSFSHEQFF.

This clonotype appeared a few times. V is TRBV12-5 and J is TRBJ1-4; 9 positions agree with TRBD1. CDR3 size: 14 residues. V gave up 6 bases and J gave up 8 bases; unmatched junction bases: 7. Germline V CDR1 and CDR2: LGHNT, FRNRAP. Here the CDR3 DNA reads TGTGCTAGTGGACGGGACAGGGTGAGGGAAAAACTGTTTTTT. This codes for CASGRDRVREKLFF.

In this sample, this clonotype turned up many times. This rearrangement joins TRBV6-6 to TRBJ2-7, with 12 bases that match TRBD2. The V gene's germline CDR1 is MNHNY and CDR2 SVGAGI (reference sequence). Trimming at V came to 6 bases and at J to 2 bases, leaving 5 bases not matched to a gene. The CDR3 has 15 residues. The CDR3 protein is CASSAGTSGPYEQYF. CDR3 nucleotides: TGTGCCAGCAGCGCAGGGACTAGCGGGCCCTACGAGCAGTACTTC.

Of note for this clonotype: A much larger clonotype is one base distant, so this may be a read error. The CDR3 nucleotides are TGTGTCAGCGTATCCAGGTCTGGCTACGAGCAGTACTTC. It translates to CVSVSRSGYEQYF. V gene TRBV6-5 combines with J gene TRBJ2-7; no clear D. CDR1 and CDR2 (germline): MNHEY, SVGAGI. This CDR3 has 13 amino acids.

This clonotype has only one observation. The conserved closing phenylalanine or tryptophan is absent in this CDR3, likely reflecting a read error. The chain couples TRBV11-2 to TRBJ2-5; D is unclear. CDR1 is SGHAT and CDR2 is FQNNGV in the germline V gene. This CDR3 contains 13 residues. The CDR3: CASSLEGQETQYL. DNA for the CDR3: TGTGCCAGTAGCTTAGAAGGCCAAGAGACCCAGTACTTA.

As concerns this clonotype: Given a much more abundant clone one base away, this may be a read error. The genes are TRBV5-4 and TRBJ2-1; tentatively, D is TRBD2 (5 bases). Deletions cut 4 bases from V and 9 bases from J, with 14 bases between. The CDR3 is 13 residues long. CDR1 is SGHNT and CDR2 is YYREEE in the germline V gene (reference sequence). CDR3 nucleotides: TGTGCCAGCAGCCCCCGACTACGGAGTGAGCAGTTCTTC. It codes for CASSPRLRSEQFF. Supplemented by reference TRBV5-4 and TRBJ2-1, the full variable domain reads ETGVTQSPTHLIKTRGQQVTLRCSSQSGHNTVSWYQQALGQGPQFIFQYYREEENGRGNFPPRFSGLQFPNYSSELNVNALELDDSALYLCASSPRLRSEQFFGPGTRLTVL.

The V gene is TRBV5-5, the J gene TRBJ2-7; 14 nucleotides align to TRBD2. J gave up 4 bases and V 0 bases, and 0 bases lay outside the gene matches. The CDR3 runs 15 residues. The germline gives CDR1 SGHKS, CDR2 YYEKEE (reference sequence). CDR3 amino acids: CASSLGTSGRYEQYF. CDR3 nucleotide sequence: TGTGCCAGCAGCTTGGGGACTAGCGGGAGGTACGAGCAGTACTTC.

This clonotype was seen many times. V usage is TRBV5-1 and J usage is TRBJ2-5; D is undetermined. The CDR3 length is 15 residues. Per the germline V gene, CDR1 is SGHRS and CDR2 is YFSETQ. Trimming shortened V by 4 bases and J by 1 base, and 14 bases separated the two germline ends. Here the CDR3 DNA reads TGCGCCAGCAGCCTACAGCCCCTTGGCCAAGAGACCCAGTACTTC. This gives the protein CASSLQPLGQETQYF.